This T cell receptor beta chain was identified during a study of blood T cells in healthy people across ages. Overall study findings and caveats: Conclusively comparing naive with antigen-experienced cells was impossible with unsorted PBMCs. Comparison with aged donors showed that long-lived donors had more naive CD4+ cells and higher diversity.

Notes on this clonotype: Its antigen is still unknown.

CDR1 is GTSNPN and CDR2 is SVGIG in the germline V gene (reference sequence). The CDR3 spans 12 residues. V was shortened by 4 bases and J by 3 bases, with 10 bases between the two germline ends. The authors ran a second PCR of roughly 6 to 12 cycles using a sample-barcoded 5' primer and a J-beta primer mix. A template-switch adaptor with 12 random nucleotides tagged each cDNA molecule. The study obtained at least 2.5 million CDR3-containing paired-end reads from every sample. Using its own MiXCR run on the 5' RACE reads, TCRdb lists one record per CDR3 protein. This table has 1.5 million to 2 million distinct CDR3 sequences, approximately 40% appearing once.

V and J are TRBV30 and TRBJ2-7; D is undetermined. The TCR originated in a human donor in good health. Sequencing was done on a sample of blood. The CDR3 sequence is CAWTRHGYEQYF. The CDR3 coding sequence is TGTGCCTGGACGAGGCACGGCTACGAGCAGTACTTC.